Ten or more counts support the clone carrying this T cell receptor beta chain. This sample stems from a study of neurological immune-mediated disorders. Time point in this sample: longitudinal time-point 1 (baseline). Over 190 million TCR-beta sequences from 15-18 subjects came out of each sequencing run. MiXCR, run by TCRdb on the 5' RACE reads, gives a single entry per CDR3 protein. This sample has around 71,000 distinct CDR3 sequences, with roughly an eighth found just once. Germline V gene sequence: CDR1 MDHEN, CDR2 SYDVKM. This CDR3 spans 15 amino acids. V trimming: 0 bases; J trimming: 6 bases; junction bases outside the gene matches: 3.

The TCR was taken from a female donor with HTLV-1-associated myelopathy (HAM/TSP). J is TRBJ2-2 and V is TRBV28; 8 bases line up with TRBD1. Sequencing was carried out using PBMCs. CDR3 coding DNA: TGTGCCAGCAGTTTATGGTCAGGGGGCCCCGGGGAGCTGTTTTTT. Its translation is CASSLWSGGPGELFF.